This entry lists 2 T cell receptor beta chains sequenced from one sample in a study of technical replicates of blood from a handful of donors. Only in-frame clones appear in the TCRdb table, and some are missing; sequencing was by immunoSEQ multiplex PCR. The sample includes about 74,000 clones, more than 80% of them seen just once. Sequencing input: PBMCs. These receptors were taken from a human donor in good health. Some clones in this sample may be carry-over from other donors' samples.

The chain employs TRBV10-3 and TRBJ2-7; TRBD1 agrees at 12 bases. V was pared by 5 bases and J by 5 bases, with 7 bases of the junction left unmatched. Germline CDR1 and CDR2: ENHRY and SYGVKD. The CDR3 has 15 amino acids. The CDR3 bases are TGTGCCATCAGTCGACCGGGACAGGGGGCCCACGAGCAGTACTTC. It specifies CAISRPGQGAHEQYF.

The CDR3 reads CASWMGGQGHNEQFF. CDR3 DNA sequence: TGTGCCAGCTGGATGGGTGGACAGGGCCACAATGAGCAGTTCTTC. The chain recombines TRBV18 with TRBJ2-1, with 8 nucleotides matching TRBD1. The CDR3 length is 15 residues. V lost 7 bases and J lost 5; bases outside the gene matches: 10. Germline V gene data show CDR1 as KGHSH and CDR2 as LQKENI.